This T cell receptor beta chain derives from a study of cytomegalovirus exposure and HLA in healthy donors. The study, taken as a whole, reports: Some public TCRs appeared in many individuals, while most sequences were rare. Reports credit the classifier with highly specific, highly sensitive diagnosis of cytomegalovirus status.

The PCR had 60 Vbeta and 13 Jbeta primers. Data came from immunoSEQ multiplex PCR; TCRdb stores just in-frame clones and leaves some out. This table holds 85,000 to 100,000 clones, 79% found once. CDR1 is MNHEY and CDR2 is SMNVEV in the germline V gene (reference sequence). The CDR3 has 15 residues. The V gene lost 5 bases and the J gene lost 0 bases, with 11 bases spanning the gap. A word on this clone: Its antigen is not identified.

It was healthy bone marrow donors who served as donors. This TCR came from a male donor in good health and CMV-seropositive. The sequencing input was PBMCs. The chain recombines TRBV27 with TRBJ1-5; possible D gene TRBD1, 6 bases. The CDR3 reads CASSTYRDSNQPQHF. In DNA form, the CDR3 reads TGTGCCAGCAGTACCTACAGGGATAGCAATCAGCCCCAGCATTTT.